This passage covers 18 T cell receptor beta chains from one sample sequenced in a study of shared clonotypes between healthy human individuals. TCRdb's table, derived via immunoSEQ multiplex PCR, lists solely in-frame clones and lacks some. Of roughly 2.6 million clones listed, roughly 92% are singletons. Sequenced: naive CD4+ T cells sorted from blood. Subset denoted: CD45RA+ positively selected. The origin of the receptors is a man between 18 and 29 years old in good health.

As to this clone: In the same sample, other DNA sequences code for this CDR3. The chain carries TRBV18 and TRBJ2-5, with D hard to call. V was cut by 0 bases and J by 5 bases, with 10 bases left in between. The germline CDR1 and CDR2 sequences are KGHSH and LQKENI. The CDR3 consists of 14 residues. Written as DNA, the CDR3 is TGTGCCAGCTCACCACCGGCTTTACAGGAGACCCAGTACTTC. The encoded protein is CASSPPALQETQYF.

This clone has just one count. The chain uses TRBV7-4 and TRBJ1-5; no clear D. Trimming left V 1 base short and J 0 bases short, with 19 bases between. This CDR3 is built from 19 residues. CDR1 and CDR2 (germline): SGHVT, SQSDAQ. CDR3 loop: CASSLGGSSGRYSNQPQHF. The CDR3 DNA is TGTGCCAGCAGCTTAGGAGGCAGCTCTGGACGGTATAGCAATCAGCCCCAGCATTTT.

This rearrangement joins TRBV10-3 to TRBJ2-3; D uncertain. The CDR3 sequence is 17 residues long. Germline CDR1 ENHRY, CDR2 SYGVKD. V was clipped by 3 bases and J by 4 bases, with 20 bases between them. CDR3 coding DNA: TGTGCCATCAGTGATAATAAGGCGGCCCGGACCGCAGATACGCAGTATTTT. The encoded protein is CAISDNKAARTADTQYF.

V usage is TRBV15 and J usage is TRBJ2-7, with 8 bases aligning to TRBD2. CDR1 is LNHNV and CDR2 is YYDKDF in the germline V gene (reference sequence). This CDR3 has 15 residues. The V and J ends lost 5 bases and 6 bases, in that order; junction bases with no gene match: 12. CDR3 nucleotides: TGTGCCACCAGCCCGGGGGGGGTGGATGCCTCCGAGCAGTACTTC. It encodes CATSPGGVDASEQYF.

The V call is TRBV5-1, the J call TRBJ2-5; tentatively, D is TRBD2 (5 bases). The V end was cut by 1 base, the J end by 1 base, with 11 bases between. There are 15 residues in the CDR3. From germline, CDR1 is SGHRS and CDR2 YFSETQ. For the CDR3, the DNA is TGCGCCAGCAGCTTGACGGGATTTCCCCAAGAGACCCAGTACTTC. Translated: CASSLTGFPQETQYF. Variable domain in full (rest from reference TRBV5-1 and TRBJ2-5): KAGVTQTPRYLIKTRGQQVTLSCSPISGHRSVSWYQQTPGQGLQFLFEYFSETQRNKGNFPGRFSGRQFSNSRSEMNVSTLELGDSALYLCASSLTGFPQETQYFGPGTRLLVL.

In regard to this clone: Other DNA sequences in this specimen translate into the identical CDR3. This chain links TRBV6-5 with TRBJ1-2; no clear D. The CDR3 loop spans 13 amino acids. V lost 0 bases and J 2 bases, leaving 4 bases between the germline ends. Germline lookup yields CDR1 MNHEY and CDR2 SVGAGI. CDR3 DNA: TGTGCCAGCAGTTACTCGCCGAACTATGGCTACACCTTC. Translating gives CASSYSPNYGYTF.

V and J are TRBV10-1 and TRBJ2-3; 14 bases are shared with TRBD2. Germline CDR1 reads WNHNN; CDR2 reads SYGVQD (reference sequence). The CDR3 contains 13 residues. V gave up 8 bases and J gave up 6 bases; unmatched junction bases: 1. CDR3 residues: CASGTSGSDTQYF. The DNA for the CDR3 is TGCGCCAGCGGGACTAGCGGGAGTGATACGCAGTATTTT.

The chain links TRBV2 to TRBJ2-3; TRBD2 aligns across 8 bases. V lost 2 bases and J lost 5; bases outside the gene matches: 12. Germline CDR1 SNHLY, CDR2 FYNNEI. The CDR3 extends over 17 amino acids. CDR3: CASSERERLRGGDTQYF. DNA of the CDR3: TGTGCCAGCAGTGAAAGGGAGCGGCTTCGGGGGGGAGATACGCAGTATTTT.

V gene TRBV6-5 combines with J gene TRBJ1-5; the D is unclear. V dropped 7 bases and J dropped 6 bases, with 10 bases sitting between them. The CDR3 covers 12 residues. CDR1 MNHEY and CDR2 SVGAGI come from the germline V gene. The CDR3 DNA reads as TGTGCCAGCAAACACGATAGTCAGCCCCAGCATTTT. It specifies CASKHDSQPQHF.

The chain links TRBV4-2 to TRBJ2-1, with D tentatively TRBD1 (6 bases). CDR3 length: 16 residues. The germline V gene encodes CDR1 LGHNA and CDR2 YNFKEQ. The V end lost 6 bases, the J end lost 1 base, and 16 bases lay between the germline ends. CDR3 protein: CASRGLRGRSYNEQFF. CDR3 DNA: TGTGCCAGCAGGGGCCTCAGGGGAAGGTCCTACAATGAGCAGTTCTTC.

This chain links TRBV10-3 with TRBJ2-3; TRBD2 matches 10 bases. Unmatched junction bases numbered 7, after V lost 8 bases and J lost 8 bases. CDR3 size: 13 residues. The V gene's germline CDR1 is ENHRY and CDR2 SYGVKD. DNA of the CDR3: TGTGCCATCGGACTAGCGGAAGTGGGTACGCAGTATTTT. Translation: CAIGLAEVGTQYF.

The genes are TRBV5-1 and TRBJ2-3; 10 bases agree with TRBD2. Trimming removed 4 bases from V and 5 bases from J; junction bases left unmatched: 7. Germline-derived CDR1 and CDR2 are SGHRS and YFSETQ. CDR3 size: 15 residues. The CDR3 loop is CASSHLAGEVDTQYF. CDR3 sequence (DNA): TGCGCCAGCAGCCACCTAGCGGGAGAGGTAGATACGCAGTATTTT.

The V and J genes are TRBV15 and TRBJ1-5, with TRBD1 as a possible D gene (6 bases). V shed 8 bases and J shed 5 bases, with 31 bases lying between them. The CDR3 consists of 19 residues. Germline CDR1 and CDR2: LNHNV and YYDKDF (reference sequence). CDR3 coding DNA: TGTGCCACCCGGCTCCATCCGGGACACCAACCCTCGGGTTATCAGCCCCAGCATTTT. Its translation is CATRLHPGHQPSGYQPQHF.

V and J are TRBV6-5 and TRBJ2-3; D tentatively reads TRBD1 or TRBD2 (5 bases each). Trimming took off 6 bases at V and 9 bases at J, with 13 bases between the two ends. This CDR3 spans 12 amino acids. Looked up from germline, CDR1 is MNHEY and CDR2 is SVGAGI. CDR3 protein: CASSRDEGTQYF. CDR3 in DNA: TGTGCCAGCAGCCGGGACGAGGGCACGCAGTATTTT.

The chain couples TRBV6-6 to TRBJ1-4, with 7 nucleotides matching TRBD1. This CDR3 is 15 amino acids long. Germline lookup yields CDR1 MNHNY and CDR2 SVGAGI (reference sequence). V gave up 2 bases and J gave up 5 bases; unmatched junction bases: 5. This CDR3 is CASSYPGTVNEKLFF. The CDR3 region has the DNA TGTGCCAGCAGTTACCCCGGGACAGTAAATGAAAAACTGTTTTTT.

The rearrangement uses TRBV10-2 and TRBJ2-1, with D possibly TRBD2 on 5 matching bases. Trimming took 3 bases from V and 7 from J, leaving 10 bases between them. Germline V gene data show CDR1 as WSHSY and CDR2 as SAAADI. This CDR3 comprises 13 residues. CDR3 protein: CASSDPGSNEQFF. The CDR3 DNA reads TGCGCCAGCAGTGACCCGGGGTCGAATGAGCAGTTCTTC.

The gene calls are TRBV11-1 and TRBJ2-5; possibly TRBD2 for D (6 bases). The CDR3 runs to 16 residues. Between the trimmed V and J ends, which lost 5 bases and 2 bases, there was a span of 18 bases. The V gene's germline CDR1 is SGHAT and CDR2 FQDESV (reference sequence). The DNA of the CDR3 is TGTGCCAGCAGCCAAGGAAAGGGTGGGAGGCAAGAGACCCAGTACTTC. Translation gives CASSQGKGGRQETQYF.

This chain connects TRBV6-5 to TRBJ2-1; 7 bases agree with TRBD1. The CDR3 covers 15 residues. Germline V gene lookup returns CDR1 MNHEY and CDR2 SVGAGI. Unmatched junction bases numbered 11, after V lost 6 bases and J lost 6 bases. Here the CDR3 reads CASSQTGRGFNEQFF. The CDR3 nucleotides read TGTGCCAGCAGCCAGACAGGGAGAGGCTTCAATGAGCAGTTCTTC.